These T cell receptor beta chains were read from a single sample in a study of OX40 agonist ivuxolimab in advanced cancers. Produced via immunoSEQ multiplex PCR; TCRdb's table is partial and in-frame only. The sample shows tens of thousands of clones, more than 75% of them seen only once. Sequenced material: CD4+ or CD8+ T cells sorted from blood, taken in a trial of the OX40 agonist ivuxolimab. These receptors were collected from an adult with an advanced solid tumor such as melanoma, head and neck, liver or kidney cancer. The CDR3 runs from the conserved cysteine through the conserved F or W. The order of the fields is V gene, clone size, J gene, D gene, CDR3 protein, CDR3 DNA. D genes are given only for firm matches. Size values are once, few and many counts, or a class for expanded clones, and some rows have none.

v_gene: TRBV7-8
abundance: NA
j_gene: TRBJ2-1
d_gene: TRBD1
CDR3aa: CASNPDRELIYNEQFF
CDR3nt: TGTGCCAGCAACCCAGACAGGGAACTTATCTACAATGAGCAGTTCTTC

v_gene: TRBV5-1
abundance: NA
j_gene: TRBJ2-1
d_gene: NA
CDR3aa: CASSSGLNGDEQFF
CDR3nt: TGCGCCAGCAGCTCGGGACTGAACGGCGATGAGCAGTTCTTC

v_gene: TRBV29-1
abundance: NA
j_gene: TRBJ2-7
d_gene: NA
CDR3aa: CSVVRGLDEQYF
CDR3nt: TGCAGCGTAGTGAGGGGGTTGGACGAGCAGTACTTC

v_gene: TRBV19
abundance: NA
j_gene: TRBJ2-1
d_gene: TRBD2
CDR3aa: CASSYRTGLAGGDEQFF
CDR3nt: TGTGCCAGTAGTTACCGCACGGGACTAGCGGGGGGTGATGAGCAGTTCTTC

v_gene: TRBV27
abundance: NA
j_gene: TRBJ1-5
d_gene: NA
CDR3aa: CASSPVQFNQPQHF
CDR3nt: TGTGCCAGCAGTCCTGTGCAGTTCAATCAGCCCCAGCATTTT

v_gene: TRBV6-4
abundance: few
j_gene: TRBJ1-2
d_gene: TRBD1
CDR3aa: CASKPDRGNYGYTF
CDR3nt: TGTGCCAGCAAACCGGACAGGGGGAACTATGGCTACACCTTC

v_gene: TRBV29-1
abundance: NA
j_gene: TRBJ1-1
d_gene: NA
CDR3aa: CSVGYWGPEAFF
CDR3nt: TGCAGCGTTGGATATTGGGGGCCTGAAGCTTTCTTT

v_gene: TRBV10-3
abundance: NA
j_gene: TRBJ2-7
d_gene: TRBD1
CDR3aa: CAARRDRLTYEQYF
CDR3nt: TGTGCCGCGAGACGGGACAGACTAACCTACGAGCAGTACTTC

v_gene: TRBV4-3
abundance: NA
j_gene: TRBJ1-2
d_gene: TRBD1
CDR3aa: CASSLGQGTNYGYTF
CDR3nt: TGCGCCAGCAGCCTAGGACAGGGTACTAACTATGGCTACACCTTC

v_gene: TRBV2
abundance: few
j_gene: TRBJ2-5
d_gene: NA
CDR3aa: CASSVQEETQYF
CDR3nt: TGTGCCAGCAGTGTTCAGGAAGAGACCCAGTACTTC

v_gene: TRBV7-3
abundance: NA
j_gene: TRBJ2-5
d_gene: NA
CDR3aa: CASSPEGQPYETQYF
CDR3nt: TGTGCCAGCAGCCCGGAGGGACAGCCATACGAGACCCAGTACTTC

v_gene: TRBV7-2
abundance: NA
j_gene: TRBJ1-1
d_gene: TRBD1
CDR3aa: CASTLTGGAFF
CDR3nt: TGTGCCAGCACCTTGACAGGGGGAGCTTTCTTT

v_gene: TRBV7-9
abundance: NA
j_gene: TRBJ2-7
d_gene: TRBD2
CDR3aa: CASSLWAGGGEQYF
CDR3nt: TGTGCCAGCAGCTTATGGGCGGGGGGTGGCGAGCAGTACTTC

v_gene: TRBV6-1
abundance: once
j_gene: TRBJ1-5
d_gene: NA
CDR3aa: CASSDGPDQPQHF
CDR3nt: TGTGCCAGCAGTGATGGTCCCGATCAGCCCCAGCATTTT

v_gene: TRBV14
abundance: few
j_gene: TRBJ1-2
d_gene: NA
CDR3aa: CASSQDLRGNYGYTF
CDR3nt: TGTGCCAGCAGCCAAGATCTGCGAGGGAACTATGGCTACACCTTC

v_gene: TRBV10-3
abundance: NA
j_gene: TRBJ1-6
d_gene: NA
CDR3aa: CAISPGGYNSPLHF
CDR3nt: TGTGCCATCAGTCCTGGGGGTTACAATTCACCCCTCCACTTT

v_gene: TRBV28
abundance: NA
j_gene: TRBJ2-2
d_gene: NA
CDR3aa: CASSLGNTGELFF
CDR3nt: TGTGCCAGCAGTTTAGGAAACACCGGGGAGCTGTTTTTT

v_gene: TRBV28
abundance: NA
j_gene: TRBJ2-3
d_gene: TRBD2
CDR3aa: CASSPRLAGVDTQYF
CDR3nt: TGTGCCAGCAGTCCACGACTAGCGGGAGTAGATACGCAGTATTTT

v_gene: TRBV18
abundance: NA
j_gene: TRBJ1-3
d_gene: TRBD1
CDR3aa: CASSPFSGQGAGGNTIYF
CDR3nt: TGTGCCAGCTCACCGTTTTCGGGACAGGGGGCCGGTGGAAACACCATATATTTT

v_gene: TRBV30
abundance: NA
j_gene: TRBJ2-1
d_gene: NA
CDR3aa: CAWRKRATYNEQFF
CDR3nt: TGTGCCTGGAGGAAAAGAGCTACCTACAATGAGCAGTTCTTC

v_gene: TRBV28
abundance: NA
j_gene: TRBJ2-3
d_gene: TRBD1
CDR3aa: CASRDSGADTQYF
CDR3nt: TGTGCCAGTAGGGACAGCGGTGCAGATACGCAGTATTTT

v_gene: TRBV5-4
abundance: NA
j_gene: TRBJ2-7
d_gene: TRBD1
CDR3aa: CASSNGQGGYEQYF
CDR3nt: TGTGCCAGCAGCAACGGACAGGGGGGGTACGAGCAGTACTTC

v_gene: TRBV7-9
abundance: once
j_gene: TRBJ1-2
d_gene: NA
CDR3aa: CASRKGPGISYGYTF
CDR3nt: TGTGCCAGCAGAAAAGGACCGGGAATTTCCTATGGCTACACCTTC

v_gene: TRBV28
abundance: NA
j_gene: TRBJ1-2
d_gene: NA
CDR3aa: CASSSPRASRGYTF
CDR3nt: TGTGCCAGCAGTTCCCCAAGAGCGTCGCGAGGCTACACCTTC

v_gene: TRBV21-1
abundance: NA
j_gene: TRBJ1-6
d_gene: NA
CDR3aa: CASSKDSPLHF
CDR3nt: TGTGCCAGCAGCAAGGATTCACCCCTCCACTTT

v_gene: TRBV25-1
abundance: NA
j_gene: TRBJ1-2
d_gene: NA
CDR3aa: CASSGGRGGGYTF
CDR3nt: TGTGCCAGCAGTGGCGGCCGCGGAGGGGGCTACACCTTC

v_gene: TRBV6-5
abundance: NA
j_gene: TRBJ1-4
d_gene: TRBD1
CDR3aa: CASKTGSANEKLFF
CDR3nt: TGTGCCAGCAAGACAGGGTCCGCTAATGAAAAACTGTTTTTT

v_gene: TRBV7-2
abundance: NA
j_gene: TRBJ1-2
d_gene: TRBD1
CDR3aa: CASSQRERDSKGYTF
CDR3nt: TGTGCCAGCAGCCAAAGGGAGCGGGACAGCAAGGGCTACACCTTC

v_gene: TRBV27
abundance: NA
j_gene: TRBJ2-3
d_gene: TRBD2
CDR3aa: CASSFGDYPRTDTQYF
CDR3nt: TGTGCCAGCAGTTTTGGGGACTACCCACGCACAGATACGCAGTATTTT

v_gene: TRBV7-9
abundance: NA
j_gene: TRBJ2-5
d_gene: NA
CDR3aa: CASSLEPSQETQYF
CDR3nt: TGTGCCAGCAGCTTAGAGCCTAGCCAAGAGACCCAGTACTTC

v_gene: TRBV2
abundance: NA
j_gene: TRBJ2-6
d_gene: NA
CDR3aa: CASSVQGGAGANVLTF
CDR3nt: TGTGCCAGCAGTGTTCAGGGGGGGGCCGGGGCCAACGTCCTGACTTTC

v_gene: TRBV18
abundance: NA
j_gene: TRBJ1-4
d_gene: NA
CDR3aa: CASSHVDGEKLFF
CDR3nt: TGTGCCAGCTCACACGTTGACGGGGAAAAACTGTTTTTT

v_gene: TRBV7-9
abundance: NA
j_gene: TRBJ1-2
d_gene: NA
CDR3aa: CAGVPGFLGGYTF
CDR3nt: TGTGCCGGGGTTCCGGGATTCTTGGGTGGCTACACCTTC

v_gene: TRBV6-5
abundance: NA
j_gene: TRBJ1-4
d_gene: TRBD1
CDR3aa: CASRPQGFGEKLFF
CDR3nt: TGTGCCAGCAGACCACAGGGGTTTGGAGAAAAACTGTTTTTT

v_gene: TRBV19
abundance: NA
j_gene: TRBJ2-5
d_gene: TRBD1
CDR3aa: CASRSKTGVNEAQYF
CDR3nt: TGTGCCAGTCGGTCCAAGACAGGGGTAAACGAGGCCCAGTACTTC

v_gene: TRBV6-5
abundance: NA
j_gene: TRBJ1-2
d_gene: TRBD1
CDR3aa: CASRSTGGGYGYTF
CDR3nt: TGTGCCAGCAGGTCCACAGGGGGCGGCTATGGCTACACCTTC

v_gene: TRBV30
abundance: NA
j_gene: TRBJ2-3
d_gene: NA
CDR3aa: CAWSVGGGRGTQYF
CDR3nt: TGTGCCTGGAGTGTTGGGGGTGGGCGAGGTACGCAGTATTTT

v_gene: TRBV5-5
abundance: NA
j_gene: TRBJ1-4
d_gene: TRBD1
CDR3aa: CASSDRRTGEKLFF
CDR3nt: TGTGCCAGCAGCGACCGCCGGACAGGAGAAAAACTGTTTTTT

v_gene: TRBV21-1
abundance: NA
j_gene: TRBJ1-1
d_gene: NA
CDR3aa: CASSKGNRGAFTEAFF
CDR3nt: TGTGCCAGCAGCAAAGGGAACCGGGGGGCGTTCACTGAAGCTTTCTTT

v_gene: TRBV30
abundance: NA
j_gene: TRBJ1-1
d_gene: TRBD1
CDR3aa: CAWRAGGASTEAFF
CDR3nt: TGTGCCTGGAGGGCAGGGGGCGCGAGCACTGAAGCTTTCTTT

v_gene: TRBV11-1
abundance: NA
j_gene: TRBJ1-2
d_gene: NA
CDR3aa: CASSLAGNYGYTF
CDR3nt: TGTGCCAGCAGCTTAGCAGGGAACTATGGCTACACCTTC

v_gene: TRBV25-1
abundance: NA
j_gene: TRBJ2-1
d_gene: TRBD1
CDR3aa: CASNSPDRAYEQFF
CDR3nt: TGTGCCAGCAATTCACCGGACAGGGCCTATGAGCAGTTCTTC

v_gene: TRBV10-2
abundance: NA
j_gene: TRBJ2-2
d_gene: TRBD1
CDR3aa: CASSDQGADTGELFF
CDR3nt: TGCGCCAGCAGTGATCAGGGGGCGGACACCGGGGAGCTGTTTTTT

v_gene: TRBV28
abundance: NA
j_gene: TRBJ1-4
d_gene: TRBD1
CDR3aa: CASSTGGGVATNEKLFF
CDR3nt: TGTGCCAGCAGCACAGGGGGGGGCGTTGCAACTAATGAAAAACTGTTTTTT

v_gene: TRBV7-8
abundance: once
j_gene: TRBJ1-1
d_gene: NA
CDR3aa: CASSLRLGWTEAFF
CDR3nt: TGTGCCAGCAGCTTAAGGCTAGGATGGACTGAAGCTTTCTTT

v_gene: TRBV7-2
abundance: NA
j_gene: TRBJ1-5
d_gene: NA
CDR3aa: CASSLGGGFSNQPQHF
CDR3nt: TGTGCCAGCAGCTTGGGTGGCGGTTTTAGCAATCAGCCCCAGCATTTT

v_gene: TRBV28
abundance: NA
j_gene: TRBJ2-7
d_gene: TRBD1
CDR3aa: CASRPQQGSYEQYF
CDR3nt: TGTGCCAGCCGGCCTCAACAGGGGTCATACGAGCAGTACTTC

v_gene: TRBV5-4
abundance: NA
j_gene: TRBJ2-7
d_gene: TRBD1
CDR3aa: CASSFDRAAEQYF
CDR3nt: TGTGCCAGCAGCTTCGACAGGGCGGCCGAGCAGTACTTC

v_gene: TRBV18
abundance: NA
j_gene: TRBJ2-7
d_gene: NA
CDR3aa: CASSPTGSGYEQYF
CDR3nt: TGTGCCAGCTCACCAACGGGAAGCGGGTACGAGCAGTACTTC

v_gene: TRBV7-3
abundance: once
j_gene: TRBJ2-7
d_gene: NA
CDR3aa: CASSLNVGGYEQYF
CDR3nt: TGTGCCAGCAGCTTAAATGTAGGGGGCTACGAGCAGTACTTC

v_gene: TRBV12-5
abundance: NA
j_gene: TRBJ2-2
d_gene: NA
CDR3aa: CASGLNTGELFF
CDR3nt: TGTGCTAGTGGTTTGAATACCGGGGAGCTGTTTTTT

v_gene: TRBV4-1
abundance: once
j_gene: TRBJ2-7
d_gene: TRBD2
CDR3aa: CASSQDGIAGPYEQYF
CDR3nt: TGCGCCAGCAGCCAAGATGGGATAGCGGGGCCCTACGAGCAGTACTTC

v_gene: TRBV18
abundance: NA
j_gene: TRBJ2-7
d_gene: NA
CDR3aa: CASSRAGTYEQYF
CDR3nt: TGTGCCAGCTCACGGGCAGGGACCTACGAGCAGTACTTC

v_gene: TRBV7-9
abundance: NA
j_gene: TRBJ1-5
d_gene: NA
CDR3aa: CASSTTGINQPQHF
CDR3nt: TGTGCCAGCAGCACAACAGGGATAAATCAGCCCCAGCATTTT

v_gene: TRBV6-5
abundance: NA
j_gene: TRBJ2-7
d_gene: TRBD1
CDR3aa: CASSYTAGGHYEQYF
CDR3nt: TGTGCCAGCAGTTACACGGCAGGGGGACACTACGAGCAGTACTTC